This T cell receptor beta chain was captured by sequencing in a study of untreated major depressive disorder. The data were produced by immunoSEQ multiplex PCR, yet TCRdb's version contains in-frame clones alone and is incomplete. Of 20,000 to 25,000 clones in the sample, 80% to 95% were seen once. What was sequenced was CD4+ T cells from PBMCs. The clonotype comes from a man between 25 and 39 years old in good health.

Written as DNA, the CDR3 is TGTGCCAGCAGTTGGGACTCTTACTCCTACAATGAGCAGTTCTTC. It yields the protein CASSWDSYSYNEQFF. V and J are TRBV6-5 and TRBJ2-1; the D gene is possibly TRBD2 (6 bases). The CDR3 has 15 amino acids. CDR1 MNHEY and CDR2 SVGAGI come from the germline V gene. Trimming took 4 bases from V and 0 from J, leaving 10 bases between them.